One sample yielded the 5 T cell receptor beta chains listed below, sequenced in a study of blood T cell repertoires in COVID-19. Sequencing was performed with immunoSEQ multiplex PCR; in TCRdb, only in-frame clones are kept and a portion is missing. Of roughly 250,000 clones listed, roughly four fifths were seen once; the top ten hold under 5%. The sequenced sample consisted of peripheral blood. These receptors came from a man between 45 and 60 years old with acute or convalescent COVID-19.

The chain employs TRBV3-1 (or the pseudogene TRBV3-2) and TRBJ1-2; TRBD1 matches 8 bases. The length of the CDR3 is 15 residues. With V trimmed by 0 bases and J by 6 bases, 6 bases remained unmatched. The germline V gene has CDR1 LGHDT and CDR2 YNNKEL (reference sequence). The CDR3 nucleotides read TGTGCCAGCAGCCAAGATGGGACAGGCGCGCATGGCTACACCTTC. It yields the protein CASSQDGTGAHGYTF.

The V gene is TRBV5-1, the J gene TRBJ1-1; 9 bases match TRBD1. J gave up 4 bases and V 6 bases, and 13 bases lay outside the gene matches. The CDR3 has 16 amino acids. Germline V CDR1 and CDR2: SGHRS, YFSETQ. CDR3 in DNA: TGCGCCAGCACCACAGGGGGCACGAAACATGGCACTGAAGCTTTCTTT. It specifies CASTTGGTKHGTEAFF.

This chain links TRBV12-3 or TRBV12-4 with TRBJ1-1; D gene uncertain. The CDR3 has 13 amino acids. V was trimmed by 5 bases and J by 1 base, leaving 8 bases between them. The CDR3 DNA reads TGTGCCAGCAGTAGAGTTAGGAACACTGAAGCTTTCTTT. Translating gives CASSRVRNTEAFF.

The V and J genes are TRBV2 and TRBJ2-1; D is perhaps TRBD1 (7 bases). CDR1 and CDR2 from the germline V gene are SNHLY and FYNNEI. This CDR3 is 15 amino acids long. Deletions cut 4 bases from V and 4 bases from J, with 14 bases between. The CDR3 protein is CASSGSGGRYNEQFF. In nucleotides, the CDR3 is TGTGCCAGCAGTGGCTCAGGGGGGCGGTACAATGAGCAGTTCTTC.

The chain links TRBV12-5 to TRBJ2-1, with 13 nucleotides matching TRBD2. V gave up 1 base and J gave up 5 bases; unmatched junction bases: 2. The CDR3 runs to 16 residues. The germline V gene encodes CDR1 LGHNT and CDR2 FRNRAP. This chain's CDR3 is CASGLDTSGRDNEQFF. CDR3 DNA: TGTGCTAGTGGTTTGGATACTAGCGGGAGGGACAATGAGCAGTTCTTC.